The sequence of this T cell receptor (beta chain) was determined in a study of cytomegalovirus exposure and HLA in healthy donors (dated 2017 in TCRdb). With respect to the entire study: An earlier analysis of fewer than 750 of the donors reported roughly 300 Gb of sequence data and 117 million unique TCR beta sequences obtained from roughly 180 million T cells. Four to six DR-DQ haplotypes were handled as single units for association and clustering because linkage in the cohort was strong. An early release that covered approximately 600 HLA-typed donors contained about 300 gigabases of sequencing data and around 80 million unique TCR sequences. Every repertoire in the discovery cohort had been generated on one and the same sequencing platform. Rather than drawing on any new phenotypic data, the later analysis identified candidate immune exposures from TCR beta sequences and the way those sequences occurred across donors. Among the roughly 370 genotyped donors, around 81% belonged to the genetic ancestry cluster associated with self-reported Caucasian donors. A separate validation cohort of roughly 130 different subjects was used in addition to the approximately 610-subject first cohort. The number of donors typed differed by locus, with 629-630 for A, B, C, DRB1 and DQB1, around 500 for DQA1, 600 to 610 for DPA1, and around 460 for DPB1. Alongside the repertoire data, information on donor age, sex, ethnicity and CMV serostatus was compiled. Both class I and class II loci were covered by HLA typing, at four-digit resolution. The study profiled the T cell repertoires of under 700 subjects by immunosequencing and related them to cytomegalovirus serostatus. Among several hundred genotyped donors of the cohort, an average of about 240,000 unique TCR beta nucleotide sequences was sequenced per donor, of which roughly 17% were non-productive. The aim of the study was to test whether cataloging public T cell receptors could identify signatures of past pathogen exposure. A later analysis re-examined previously published TCR beta repertoires from over 500 donors and added high-resolution HLA genotyping to investigate patterns of TCR occurrence. In a later genetic analysis, genome-wide SNP genotypes for about 65% of the roughly 700 donors were used, and that subset was treated as a discovery cohort. To predict cytomegalovirus infection status, the study brought together high-throughput TCR immunosequencing, statistical association of individual TCRs with disease status, and machine learning. To decide whether each TCR beta V gene segment behaved as functional or pseudogenic, an earlier analysis of several hundred of the donors relied on high-throughput TCR beta sequencing. General findings and caveats noted by the study authors: In a later analysis, HLA-associated TCR beta chains showed more clonal expansion and lower generation probabilities than non-associated chains that were equally common. A group of highly shared sequence variants was considered likely to be a technical artifact of the sequencing pipeline. A further reported finding was that TCR beta sequences accurately predicted the HLA-A and HLA-B alleles for most subjects in the first cohort. A total of around 150 TCR beta chains were listed by the study as associated with cytomegalovirus. HLA typing was unavailable for some donors at each locus, so association tests used only the typed subset. The only immune exposure information available for the cohort was CMV serostatus. Assigning TCR associations to individual alleles was difficult when HLA alleles, especially DR and DQ, strongly co-occurred. Most TCR sequences were seen in very few donors, while some public TCRs were found in many individuals. A later genetic analysis associated a missense DCLRE1C variant with V-gene and J-gene trimming of TCR beta chains, and an independent cohort replicated the association. According to the authors, the approach could potentially be generalized to other disease states and immunological phenotypes. This cohort had only TCR beta chains sequenced, and the lack of alpha or paired-chain data limited which features could be detected. Some IMGT-functional V segments, including TRBV6-2 and TRBV6-3, could not be told apart with the 87-base-pair reads, so those segments were excluded. Correlated functional status among segregating V segments might reflect linkage disequilibrium, but an unknown experimental factor could not be ruled out. Cytomegalovirus status was reported to be diagnosed by the classifier with high specificity and sensitivity in both the original and validation cohorts. A few of the identified cytomegalovirus-associated TCR beta chains were confirmed in vitro to be specific for cytomegalovirus antigens. A later analysis reported that several top co-occurrence clusters appeared linked to parvovirus B19, influenza, CMV and Epstein-Barr virus. In a later analysis, 16,951 TCR beta sequences were associated with specific HLA alleles at a false discovery rate of 0.05. In a later genetic analysis, fewer N-insertions in productive TCRs were reported among donors in an Asian-associated ancestry cluster than the roughly 700-donor mean. Presence/absence analyses assumed roughly uniform sequencing depth across donors, an assumption that may not hold. Broadly in line with IMGT annotations, most TCR beta V segments showed up in productive rearrangements about 87% or about 30% of the time in an earlier analysis of around 550 of the donors. In a later analysis, most CMV-associated TCR beta chains were found to appear HLA-restricted, with HLA associations seemingly driven largely by CMV exposure. Because counts were too low, approximately 18 rarely observed V segments, including chromosome 9 orphons, were excluded from the earlier analysis of fewer than 650 of the donors. According to a later analysis, TCR association rates differed among HLA loci, with DRB1 alleles showing the most associated TCRs and HLA-C alleles showing the fewest.

Library preparation employed the immunoSEQ multiplex PCR assay. The multiplex PCR relied on a mix of 60 forward primers for TCR Vbeta segments and 13 reverse primers for TCR Jbeta segments. The CDR3 region of rearranged TCR beta genes was amplified from genomic DNA by a multiplex PCR assay. The amplified TCR beta libraries were sequenced on the Illumina HiSeq System as 87-base-pair reads. Per the authors' processing: A later analysis counted approximately 74 million unique TCR beta chains across the roughly 700 repertoires, and some 11 million of these chains were shared by at least two donors. To remove PCR and sequencing errors, raw reads were error-corrected and collapsed into unique sequences using a nearest-neighbor algorithm that merged closely related sequences. V, D and J gene segments were assigned by aligning CDR3 sequences to IMGT reference sequences. For a sequence to be retained, at least a six-nucleotide match to both a V gene segment and a J gene segment was required. A rearrangement was called productive if the CDR3 had no stop codons and remained in frame with V and J, and every other rearrangement was called non-productive. Following IMGT convention, CDR3 was defined as the stretch from the second conserved V-encoded cysteine up to the conserved J-encoded phenylalanine. Sequences without an unambiguous match to a single V gene segment were excluded from the earlier analysis of approximately 560 of the donors. In an earlier analysis of a few hundred of the donors, V segments were called functional above 56.7% productive rearrangements and were called segregating when the between-donor standard deviation exceeded 5%. A statistical classification framework was built to diagnose cytomegalovirus status from the catalog of TCR beta chain sequences. A later analysis assigned V and J genes by comparing TCR nucleotide sequences with IMGT/GENE-DB human TR gene sequences. The TCRdist pipeline was used in a later analysis to assign CDR3 sequences and most-parsimonious VDJ recombination scenarios. A later analysis defined each TCR beta chain by its CDR3 amino acid sequence plus V-gene family, and excluded reads lacking a unique V-gene family. As a way to deal with suspected cross-contamination and a sequencing artifact, a later analysis dropped under 600 nucleotide sequences that were highly shared and had low generation probability. A later analysis calculated a clonal expansion index for each public chain from normalized within-repertoire ranks of inferred template counts. In a later analysis, generation probabilities were computed using a VDJ recombination model fitted to out-of-frame rearrangements, and the results were checked against IGoR. In a later analysis, TCR-TCR, TCR-HLA and TCR-CMV co-occurrence was scored with hypergeometric tests, and a repertoire-size bias correction was applied to TCR pairs. To estimate false discovery rates, a later analysis permuted the HLA or CMV assignments 20 times. In a later analysis, co-occurring TCRs were grouped using DBSCAN, with TCRdist sequence similarity added in when clustering inside HLA-allele-positive subsets. For co-occurrence clustering, repertoires with fewer than 30,000 or more than 120,000 public chains were excluded, along with roughly five repertoires with anomalous nucleotide sharing. Sourced from immuneACCESS, this table was stored by TCRdb with only in-frame sequences that have V and J called. A share of the clones is absent; for the studies checked, an unresolved V gene accounts for under half, and the remainder has no known explanation. The V and J calls and clone size were taken over from that table, and D and trimming were inferred from the DNA. The sample has tens of thousands of clones on record, roughly four fifths of them singletons. The ten largest clones capture around 4.6% of the sample.

On this clone: The clone's antigen remains unknown. No base quality information exists; no much larger clone differs at one position.

Trimming removed 1 base from V and 1 base from J; the gene matches leave 7 bases unexplained. The CDR3 contains 18 residues, cysteine and phenylalanine counted. The retained sequence is limited to the CDR3, 54 bases, with the frame set at the first base. According to the germline V gene, CDR1 reads LGHNA and CDR2 reads YNFKEQ. The cohort comprised some 680 healthy bone marrow donors. All cohort members were sampled while nominally healthy, although unrecorded immune exposures were likely present. The donor was CMV seropositive and belonged to the group of 270 or so seropositive cohort members. A peripheral blood sample was provided by each donor, and peripheral blood mononuclear cells were used for TCR beta sequencing. Genomic DNA was extracted from the blood cell samples with the Qiagen DNeasy Blood Extraction Kit.

The V and J segments used are TRBV4-2 and TRBJ2-3; a stretch of 11 junction bases matches TRBD2. The sequenced material came from PBMCs. The sequence derives from a middle-aged woman in good health and CMV-seropositive. The encoded CDR3 is CASSQAQSLAGGTDTQYF. The DNA reads TGTGCCAGCAGCCAAGCCCAATCACTAGCGGGGGGCACAGATACGCAGTATTTT.